Reported below is one T cell receptor (beta chain). This entry belongs to a study of beta chain features in type 1 diabetes. Expressed TCRB transcripts were sequenced, since all the RNA that had been isolated was reverse transcribed. The method was immunoSEQ multiplex PCR; TCRdb's version includes in-frame clones alone and lacks a portion of them. The table includes fewer than 350,000 clones, around 19% detected once. The source is a woman under 30 in good health. Source material: naive CD4+ T cells from blood.

CDR3 DNA sequence: TGCAGCGTTGCGGAGAGTTCTGGGGCCAACGTCCTGACTTTC. This codes for CSVAESSGANVLTF. The genes are TRBV29-1 and TRBJ2-6; D unresolved. V gave up 4 bases and J gave up 1 base, with 8 bases separating them. The CDR3 runs 14 residues. The germline V gene encodes CDR1 SQVTM and CDR2 ANQGSEA.